This T cell receptor beta chain was profiled in a study of radiotherapy plus CTLA-4 blockade in lung cancer. Study context: With 31% of patients having disease control, objective responses were seen in 15% to 20%. The study, taken as a whole, reports: Radiotherapy was combined with ipilimumab, and tumor-derived TCR clones then expanded in blood. Alongside interferon-beta, early blood T cell clone dynamics were reportedly the best predictor of response.

Those with chemo-refractory metastatic non-small-cell lung cancer were treated with focal radiation combined with CTLA-4 blockade using ipilimumab. In regard to this clone: Its target is not known.

Sequencing used immunoSEQ multiplex PCR; TCRdb keeps in-frame clones, though not all of them. The sample shows over 60,000 clones, around 90% of them seen only once. Material: peripheral blood, obtained from a patient treated with radiotherapy plus ipilimumab. The clonotype originates from a human donor with non-small cell lung cancer who had stable disease on radiotherapy plus ipilimumab.

The CDR3: CASKGIGQPQHF. The CDR3 DNA is TGTGCCAGCAAAGGGATTGGTCAGCCCCAGCATTTT. The V call is TRBV6-1, the J call TRBJ1-5; D call uncertain. The V end was cut by 7 bases, the J end by 6 bases, with 10 bases between. The germline V gene encodes CDR1 MNHNS and CDR2 SASEGT. CDR3 length: 12 residues.